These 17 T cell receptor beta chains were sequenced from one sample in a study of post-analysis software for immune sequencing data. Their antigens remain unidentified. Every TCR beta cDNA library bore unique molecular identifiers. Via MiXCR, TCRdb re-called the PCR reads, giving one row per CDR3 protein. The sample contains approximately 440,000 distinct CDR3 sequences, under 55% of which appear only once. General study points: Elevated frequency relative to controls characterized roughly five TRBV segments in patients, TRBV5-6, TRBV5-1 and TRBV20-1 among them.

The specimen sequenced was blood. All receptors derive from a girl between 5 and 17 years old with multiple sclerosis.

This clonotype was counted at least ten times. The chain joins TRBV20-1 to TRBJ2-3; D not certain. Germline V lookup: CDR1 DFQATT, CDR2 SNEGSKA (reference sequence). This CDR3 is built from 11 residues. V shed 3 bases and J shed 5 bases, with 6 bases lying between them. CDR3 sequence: CSASRGDTQYF. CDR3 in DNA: TGCAGTGCTAGTAGAGGAGATACGCAGTATTTT.

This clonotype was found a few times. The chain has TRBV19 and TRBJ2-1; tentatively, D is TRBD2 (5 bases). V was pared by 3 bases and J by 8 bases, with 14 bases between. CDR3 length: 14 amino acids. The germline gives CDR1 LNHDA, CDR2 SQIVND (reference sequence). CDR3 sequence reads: CASSIYPEDDEQFF. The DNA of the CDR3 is TGTGCCAGTAGTATTTATCCGGAGGACGATGAGCAGTTCTTC.

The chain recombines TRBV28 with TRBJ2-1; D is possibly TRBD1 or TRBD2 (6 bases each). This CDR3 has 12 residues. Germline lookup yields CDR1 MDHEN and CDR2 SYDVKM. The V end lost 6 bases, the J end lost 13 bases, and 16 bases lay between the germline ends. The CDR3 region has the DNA TGTGCCAGCAGGGGGGGCCGGGAGCTCCAGTTCTTC. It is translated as CASRGGRELQFF.

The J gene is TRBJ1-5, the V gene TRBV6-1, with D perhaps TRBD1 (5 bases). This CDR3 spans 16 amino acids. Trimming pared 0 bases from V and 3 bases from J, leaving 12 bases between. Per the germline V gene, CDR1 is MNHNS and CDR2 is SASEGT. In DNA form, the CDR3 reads TGTGCCAGCAGTGAAGCGTGGACATTTTACAATCAGCCCCAGCATTTT. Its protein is CASSEAWTFYNQPQHF.

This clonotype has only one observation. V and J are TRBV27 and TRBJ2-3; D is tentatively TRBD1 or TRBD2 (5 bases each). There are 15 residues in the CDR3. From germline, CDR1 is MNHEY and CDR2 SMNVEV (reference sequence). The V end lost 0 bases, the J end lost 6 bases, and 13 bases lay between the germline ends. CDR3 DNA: TGTGCCAGCAGTTTATCGGGGACGACGGGGGATACGCAGTATTTT. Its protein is CASSLSGTTGDTQYF.

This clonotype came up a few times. CDR3 protein: CASSQGGWNEQFF. The DNA of the CDR3 is TGTGCCAGCAGTCAAGGGGGGTGGAATGAGCAGTTCTTC. The chain employs TRBV27 and TRBJ2-1; either TRBD1 or TRBD2 may fit D (6 bases each). CDR3 length equals 13 residues. V lost 5 bases and J 7 bases, leaving 12 bases between the germline ends. Germline V CDR1 and CDR2: MNHEY, SMNVEV (reference sequence).

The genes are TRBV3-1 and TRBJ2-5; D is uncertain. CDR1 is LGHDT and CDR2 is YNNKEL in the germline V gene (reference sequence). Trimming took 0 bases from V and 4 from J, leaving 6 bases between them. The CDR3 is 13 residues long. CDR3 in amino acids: CASSQDGRETQYF. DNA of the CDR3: TGTGCCAGCAGCCAAGACGGTCGAGAGACCCAGTACTTC.

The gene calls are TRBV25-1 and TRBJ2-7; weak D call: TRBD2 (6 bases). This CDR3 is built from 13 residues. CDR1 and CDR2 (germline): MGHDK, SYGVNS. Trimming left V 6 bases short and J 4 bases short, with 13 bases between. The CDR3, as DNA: TGTGCCAGCAGGGGGGGTCGGGTGTACGAGCAGTACTTC. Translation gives CASRGGRVYEQYF.

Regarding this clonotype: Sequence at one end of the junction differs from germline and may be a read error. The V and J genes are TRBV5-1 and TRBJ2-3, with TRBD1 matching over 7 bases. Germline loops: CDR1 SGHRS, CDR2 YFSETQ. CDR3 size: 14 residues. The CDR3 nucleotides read TGTGCCAGCAGTTTACAGGGGAGCACAGATACGCAGTATTTT. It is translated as CASSLQGSTDTQYF.

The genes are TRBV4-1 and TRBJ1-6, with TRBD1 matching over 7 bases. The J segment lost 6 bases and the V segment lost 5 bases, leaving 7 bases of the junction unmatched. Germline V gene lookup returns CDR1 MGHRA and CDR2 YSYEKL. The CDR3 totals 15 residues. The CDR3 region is CASSEGTVPNSPLHF. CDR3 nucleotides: TGCGCCAGCAGCGAAGGGACAGTCCCTAATTCACCCCTCCACTTT.

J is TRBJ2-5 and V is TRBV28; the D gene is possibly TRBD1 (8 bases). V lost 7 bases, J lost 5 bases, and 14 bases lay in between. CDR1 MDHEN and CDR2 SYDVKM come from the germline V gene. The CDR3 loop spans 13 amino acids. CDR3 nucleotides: TGTGCCAGCACCGACAGGGGAGGGGAGACCCAGTACTTC. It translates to CASTDRGGETQYF.

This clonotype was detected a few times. The CDR3 sequence: CAISESAPYEQYF. CDR3 nucleotide sequence: TGTGCCATCAGTGAGTCGGCCCCCTACGAGCAGTACTTC. The chain links TRBV10-3 to TRBJ2-7; D is ambiguous. The CDR3 runs to 13 residues. The germline CDR1 and CDR2 sequences are ENHRY and SYGVKD. Trimming shortened V by 0 bases and J by 2 bases, and 5 bases separated the two germline ends.

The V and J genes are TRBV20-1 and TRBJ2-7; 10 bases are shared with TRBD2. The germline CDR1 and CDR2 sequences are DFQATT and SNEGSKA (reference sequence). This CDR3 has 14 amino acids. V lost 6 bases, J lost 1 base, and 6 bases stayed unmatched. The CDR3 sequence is CSATSGAYSYEQYF. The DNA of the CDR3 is TGCAGTGCAACTAGCGGGGCGTATTCCTACGAGCAGTACTTC.

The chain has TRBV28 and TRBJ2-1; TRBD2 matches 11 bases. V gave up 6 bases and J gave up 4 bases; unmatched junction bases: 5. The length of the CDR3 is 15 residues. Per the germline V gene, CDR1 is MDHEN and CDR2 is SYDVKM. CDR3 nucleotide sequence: TGTGCCAGCAGAGTACTAGCGGGAGCGTACAATGAGCAGTTCTTC. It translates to CASRVLAGAYNEQFF.

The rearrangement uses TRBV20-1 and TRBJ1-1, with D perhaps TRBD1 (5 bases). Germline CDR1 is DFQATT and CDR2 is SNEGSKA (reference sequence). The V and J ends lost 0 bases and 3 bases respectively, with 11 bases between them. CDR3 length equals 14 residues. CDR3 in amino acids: CSARDSLGDTEAFF. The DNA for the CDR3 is TGCAGTGCTAGAGACAGCCTAGGGGACACTGAAGCTTTCTTT.

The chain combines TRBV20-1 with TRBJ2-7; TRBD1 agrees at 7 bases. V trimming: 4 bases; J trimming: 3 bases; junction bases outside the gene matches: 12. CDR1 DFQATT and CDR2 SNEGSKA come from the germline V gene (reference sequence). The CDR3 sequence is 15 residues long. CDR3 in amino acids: CSAKKPGTDNYEQYF. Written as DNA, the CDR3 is TGCAGTGCTAAGAAACCCGGGACAGATAACTACGAGCAGTACTTC.

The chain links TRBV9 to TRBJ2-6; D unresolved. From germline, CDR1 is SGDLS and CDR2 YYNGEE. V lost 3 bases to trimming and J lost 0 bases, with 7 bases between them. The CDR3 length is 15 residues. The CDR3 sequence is CASSGRFSGANVLTF. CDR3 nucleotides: TGTGCCAGCAGCGGTCGATTCTCTGGGGCCAACGTCCTGACTTTC.